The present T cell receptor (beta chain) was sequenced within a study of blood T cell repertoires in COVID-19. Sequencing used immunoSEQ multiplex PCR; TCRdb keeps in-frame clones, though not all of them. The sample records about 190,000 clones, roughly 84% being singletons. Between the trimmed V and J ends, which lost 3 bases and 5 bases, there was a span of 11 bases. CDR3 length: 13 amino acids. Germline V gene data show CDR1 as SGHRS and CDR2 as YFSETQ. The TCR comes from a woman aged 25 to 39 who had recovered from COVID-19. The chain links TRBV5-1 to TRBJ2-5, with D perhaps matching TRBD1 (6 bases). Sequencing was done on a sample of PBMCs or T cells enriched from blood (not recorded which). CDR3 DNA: TGCGCCAGCAGCTCAGGGGAGTTGGAGACCCAGTACTTC. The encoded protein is CASSSGELETQYF.